Listed below are T cell receptor beta chains from one sample, sequenced in a study of regulatory T cells in long-lasting Graves disease. MiXCR, applied by TCRdb to the multiplex PCR reads, yields one record per CDR3 protein. This sample has 250,000 to 300,000 distinct CDR3 sequences, with more than 15% found just once. Separately, the same data were catalogued under a study of T cells in Graves' hyperthyroidism and ophthalmopathy.

The specimen was peripheral blood mononuclear cells (PBMCs), collected at new diagnosis, from a patient treated with antithyroid drugs. The receptors stem from a woman aged 25 to 39 with Graves disease. Each CDR3 is given with its conserved first and last residue. The D gene is left open where the match is weak. Clone size is stated in some rows and not others, as once, few, many or a class when expanded.

TRBJ2-3	-	TRBV4-1	-	TGTGCCAGCAGCCAAGAACACAGGCAGGGGAAAGATACGCAGTATTTT	CASSQEHRQGKDTQYF
TRBJ1-2	-	TRBV7-8	TRBD1	TGTGCCAGCAGCCCGGACAGGGGGGATGGCTACACCTTC	CASSPDRGDGYTF
TRBJ2-2	few	TRBV7-2	-	TGTGCCAGCGGGCCCTCGCAACTAGTGGTCGGGGAGCTGTTTTTT	CASGPSQLVVGELFF
TRBJ1-3	many	TRBV6-1	-	TGTGCCAGCAGTGAACGGAGGGCTTCTGGAAACACCATATATTTT	CASSERRASGNTIYF
TRBJ2-2	-	TRBV7-3	TRBD1	TGTGCCAGCAGGAAAAGGACAGGGAGCACCGGGGAGCTGTTTTTT	CASRKRTGSTGELFF
TRBJ1-2	-	TRBV2	-	TGTGCCAGCAGTGGAGGACGGACTAACTATGGCTACACCTTC	CASSGGRTNYGYTF
TRBJ2-5	many	TRBV9	TRBD2	TGTGCCAGCAGCCTGAGCGGGGGCACTGGGGAGACCCAGTACTTC	CASSLSGGTGETQYF
TRBJ2-5	many	TRBV6-1	-	TGTGCCAGCAGTATAGGAGAGACCCAGTACTTC	CASSIGETQYF
TRBJ1-3	many	TRBV2	-	TGTGCCAGCAGTTCACAGAGAATGGCTGGAAACACCATATATTTT	CASSSQRMAGNTIYF
TRBJ1-6	many	TRBV18	-	TGTGCCAGCTCACCGGGTAGGGCAAGGGATTCACCCCTCCACTTT	CASSPGRARDSPLHF
TRBJ1-4	few	TRBV5-1	-	TGCGCCAGCAGCTTGGATGGGGTGGGTAATGAAAAACTGTTTTTT	CASSLDGVGNEKLFF
TRBJ1-1	many	TRBV11-2	-	TGTGCCAGCAGCCGGGACAACACTGAAGCTTTCTTT	CASSRDNTEAFF
TRBJ1-5	many	TRBV11-2	-	TGTGCCAGCAGCGCTGGACGCCAGCCCCAGCATTTT	CASSAGRQPQHF